These 14 T cell receptor delta chains share one sample of origin, sequenced in a study of gamma-delta T cells after stem cell transplantation. TCRdb redid clone calling on the RT-PCR reads using CATT. The sample includes about 15,000 delta-chain clones, about 9.8% seen only once; the top ten take around 64%. What was sequenced was gamma-delta T cells. These receptors all stem from a human donor. It is not recorded whose cells these are; they may come from a transplant donor.

With regard to this clone: This DNA's translation and the protein TCRdb lists, from a much larger clone, do not match at residue 16, likely due to a read error; the protein shown is translated from the DNA. Other DNA sequences of this sample code for an identical CDR3. V usage is TRDV1 and J usage is TRDJ2, with 9 bases lining up with TRDD3. The germline gives CDR1 TSWWSYY, CDR2 QGS. The CDR3 has 23 amino acids. CDR3 bases: TGTGCTCTTGGGAAGGGGATCCTACTGAAATACGGGGGGATACTGGGCTTGACGGCACAACTCTTCTTT. Translated: CALGKGILLKYGGILGLTAQLFF.

Remarks on this clone: This probably arose from a read error, given a far larger clone one base away. The sample has other DNA sequences that encode this CDR3 too. This sequence joins TRDV2 and TRDJ1; D not resolved. This CDR3 spans 16 amino acids. Germline V lookup: CDR1 GEAIGNYY, CDR2 EKD. CDR3 sequence (DNA): TGTGCCTGTGACACCATGGGCCTTAGGTACACTGATAAACTCATCTTT. Protein: CACDTMGLRYTDKLIF.

This clone occurred a few times. The protein recorded in TCRdb matches a much larger clone and deviates from this DNA's translation at residue 14, suggesting a read error; the protein here is obtained by translating the DNA. The J gene is TRDJ1, the V gene TRDV1, with TRDD3 identical over 7 bases. The CDR3 covers 15 residues. The germline V gene encodes CDR1 TSWWSYY and CDR2 QGS. Written as DNA, the CDR3 is TGTGCTCTTGGGTTTAGGAGAGGGACTGGGGACGGACTCACCTTT. Translated, it gives CALGFRRGTGDGLTF.

In this sample, this clone turned up a few times. This sequence is one base from a far larger clone and is likely a read error. Other DNA sequences within the sample encode an identical CDR3. This CDR3 is CACDTITGDPGDTDKLIF. The CDR3 DNA reads TGTGCCTGTGACACCATTACTGGGGATCCAGGTGACACCGACAAACTCATCTTT. The chain is built from TRDV2 and TRDJ1; TRDD3 matches at 7 bases. Germline CDR1 and CDR2: GEAIGNYY and EKD. The CDR3 is 18 amino acids.

As to this clone: This DNA's translation differs at residue 7 from TCRdb's protein, which comes from a much larger clone; a read error is likely, and the protein shown is translated from the DNA. The rearrangement joins TRDV2 to TRDJ1; D is ambiguous. Germline lookup yields CDR1 GEAIGNYY and CDR2 EKD. The CDR3 contains 17 residues. V dropped 4 bases and J dropped 2 bases, with 22 bases sitting between them. In DNA, the CDR3 is TGTGCCTGTGAGAGGCTGAGGGCGAACCGGGGTACCGATAAACTCATCTTT. Protein product: CACERLRANRGTDKLIF.

Comment on this clone: The junction shows a germline mismatch at one end, possibly a read error. The V and J genes are TRDV2 and TRDJ1, with D perhaps TRDD2 (6 bases). Germline CDR1 and CDR2: GEAIGNYY and EKD. The CDR3 has 15 residues. CDR3 in DNA: TGTGCCTGTGACACACTCTCTACTCCTACCGATAACCTCATCTTT. As protein: CACDTLSTPTDNLIF.

There are a few counts of this clone. A far larger clone is just one base off, so this is likely a read error. Other DNA variants within this sample encode the same CDR3. The chain has TRDV2 and TRDJ1; TRDD3 matches 9 bases. This CDR3 spans 21 amino acids. Germline-derived CDR1 and CDR2 are GEAIGNYY and EKD. This CDR3 reads CACDTVQKSLGDETYTDKLIF. DNA of the CDR3: TGTGCCTGTGACACCGTTCAAAAAAGTCTGGGGGATGAAACGTACACCGATAAGCTCATCTTT.

This clone was counted only a few times. The translation of this DNA and the TCRdb protein of a much larger clone differ at residue 13, probably owing to a read error; the protein shown here is translated from the DNA. CDR3 DNA sequence: TGTGCCTGTGACACCGGTACTACTACTGGGGGATTGCACACCGATAAACTCATCTTT. It codes for CACDTGTTTGGLHTDKLIF. V and J are TRDV2 and TRDJ1; 10 bases fit TRDD3. This CDR3 has 19 amino acids. Germline trimming cut 0 bases from V and 0 bases from J; bases unmatched to any gene: 12. In germline, CDR1 is GEAIGNYY, CDR2 EKD.

This clone was detected only a few times. A far larger clone is one nucleotide away, so this likely arose from a read error. Other DNA sequences in the sample encode the same CDR3. The gene calls are TRDV2 and TRDJ1; TRDD3 aligns across 8 bases. Looked up from germline, CDR1 is GEAIGNYY and CDR2 is EKD. This CDR3 spans 21 amino acids. The CDR3: CACDTVPTGKVLGVRTYKLIF. The DNA of the CDR3 is TGTGCTTGTGACACCGTGCCTACGGGGAAAGTACTGGGGGTCCGGACCTATAAACTCATCTTT.

Only a few counts were recorded for this clone. The junction differs from germline at one of its ends, possibly a read error. The chain recombines TRDV2 with TRDJ1; weak D call: TRDD3 (5 bases). The CDR3 is 21 amino acids. Germline CDR1 GEAIGNYY, CDR2 EKD. The CDR3 DNA reads as TGTGCCTGTGACACCGTTGAGTACAACCTGCTTACTGGTGTACTCACCGCTAAACTCATCTTT. Translated: CACDTVEYNLLTGVLTAKLIF.

As regards this clone: A far larger clone lies a single base away; this is likely a read error. Other DNA sequences in this sample translate to the same CDR3. V usage is TRDV2 and J usage is TRDJ1; 8 bases match TRDD3. The CDR3 consists of 22 residues. Germline CDR1 reads GEAIGNYY; CDR2 reads EKD. The V segment lost 1 base and the J segment 0 bases; nucleotides outside the gene matches: 24. DNA of the CDR3: TGTGCCTGTGACACGGTGGGAACTGGGGGGTACACTCACTCAGAGTACACCGATAAACTCATCTTT. Residues: CACDTVGTGGYTHSEYTDKLIF.

This clone appeared a few times. This could be a read error, since a much larger clone is one nucleotide away. The chain joins TRDV2 to TRDJ1; 8 nucleotides match TRDD2. The CDR3 spans 22 residues. Germline V gives CDR1 GEAIGNYY, CDR2 EKD. The chain's CDR3 is CACDTGNLPTSPGLTTRDKPIF. The CDR3 DNA reads TGTGCCTGTGACACCGGCAATCTTCCTACGTCTCCTGGTCTCACTACGCGCGATAAACCCATCTTT.

This clone was counted between two and nine times. The protein TCRdb gives is from a much larger clone and does not agree with this DNA's translation at residue 8, likely a read error; the protein shown here comes from the DNA. The chain uses TRDV2 and TRDJ1, with TRDD3 identical over 7 bases. V lost 0 bases, J lost 0 bases, and 18 bases stayed unmatched. Germline V gene sequence: CDR1 GEAIGNYY, CDR2 EKD. This CDR3 has 20 amino acids. The chain's CDR3 is CACDTVYVGYRGEYTDKLIF. Written as DNA, the CDR3 is TGTGCCTGTGACACCGTATATGTGGGATACCGTGGGGAGTACACCGATAAACTCATCTTT.

This clone has a handful of counts. TCRdb records a much larger clone's protein for this DNA, with a difference at residue 6 that likely arises from a read error; the protein given is the translation of the DNA. V and J are TRDV2 and TRDJ1; the match to TRDD3 covers 7 bases. The CDR3 has 17 amino acids. Trimming removed 2 bases from V and 0 bases from J; junction bases left unmatched: 11. Germline lookup yields CDR1 GEAIGNYY and CDR2 EKD. The CDR3 spells CACDKPGDGVYTDKLIF. Written as DNA, the CDR3 is TGTGCCTGTGACAAGCCGGGGGATGGAGTCTACACCGATAAACTCATCTTT.